Listed below are T cell receptor beta chains from one sample, sequenced in a study of identical twins. TCRdb called the 5' RACE reads again in MiXCR, with one record for every CDR3 protein. The sample lists about 530,000 distinct CDR3 sequences; under 25% were seen once. Another study also made use of these data, one on yellow fever vaccine responses in identical twins.

Sequencing used CD4+ T cells sorted from blood. The receptors were sampled from a woman aged 18-29 years in good health. The CDR3 runs from the conserved cysteine through the conserved F or W. D genes are given only for firm matches. Part of the rows lack a size; the others show once, few, many or a class for expanded clones.

V gene	clone size	J gene	D gene	CDR3 DNA	CDR3 protein
TRBV20-1	NA	TRBJ2-2	TRBD1	TGCAGTGCTAGAGATCAGGGGGCCGGGAGCACCGGGGAGCTGTTTTTT	CSARDQGAGSTGELFF
TRBV2	NA	TRBJ2-3	NA	TGTGCCAGCACCAGGGCTAGCACAGATACGCAGTATTTT	CASTRASTDTQYF
TRBV29-1	few	TRBJ2-5	NA	TGCAGCGTAACGGAGGGGGTAAAGACCCAGTACTTC	CSVTEGVKTQYF
TRBV7-9	NA	TRBJ1-1	TRBD1	TGTGCCAGCAGCCCCCGTTTGGAGGGGGCGATGAACACTGAAGCTTTCTTT	CASSPRLEGAMNTEAFF
TRBV11-1	NA	TRBJ1-1	TRBD1	TGTGCCAGCAGCACCCCCTATCAGGGGGGCACTGAAGCTTTCTTT	CASSTPYQGGTEAFF
TRBV13	many	TRBJ1-2	NA	TGTGCCAGCAGTCAACAGGGCAACTATGGCTACACCTTC	CASSQQGNYGYTF
TRBV12-3/TRBV12-4	few	TRBJ2-5	NA	TGTGCCAGCAGTTTAGGAAACAGGGCCTTTGGGGGAGAGACCCAGTACTTC	CASSLGNRAFGGETQYF
TRBV5-1	few	TRBJ2-5	TRBD2	TGCGCCAGCAGACCTTCGGGGGGGCCTCGGGAGACCCAGTACTTC	CASRPSGGPRETQYF
TRBV12-3/TRBV12-4	NA	TRBJ2-1	NA	TGTGCCAGCGGGAGCGGACACAATGAGCAGTTCTTC	CASGSGHNEQFF
TRBV6-5	NA	TRBJ2-5	NA	TGTGCCAGCAGTTACGGGTCCGGGGGCGCGGTAACTGAGACCCAGTACTTC	CASSYGSGGAVTETQYF
TRBV19	NA	TRBJ2-5	NA	TGTGCCAGTAGTATGGTAGTAGGAGAGACCCAGTACTTC	CASSMVVGETQYF
TRBV20-1	NA	TRBJ1-1	NA	TGCAGTGCTCCGCGGGGGGGCAACACTGAAGCTTTCTTT	CSAPRGGNTEAFF
TRBV28	NA	TRBJ2-5	NA	TGTGCCAGCAGTTCCTCCGTGGGGACCCAGTACTTC	CASSSSVGTQYF
TRBV20-1	NA	TRBJ2-3	NA	TGCAGTGCCAGACGGCAGGCGAGCCCCAATACGCAGTATTTT	CSARRQASPNTQYF
TRBV24-1	few	TRBJ2-2	TRBD1	TGTGCCACCGCGGGACAGGGGATCCTGGGGAACACCGGGGAGCTGTTTTTT	CATAGQGILGNTGELFF
TRBV3-1	NA	TRBJ1-2	TRBD1	TGTGCCAGCAGCCAAGGGACAGGGAGTAACTATGGCTACACCTTC	CASSQGTGSNYGYTF
TRBV6-1	few	TRBJ1-1	NA	TGTGCCAGCAGACCGGATCTACAGGGCGGATACACTGAAGCTTTCTTT	CASRPDLQGGYTEAFF
TRBV4-1	few	TRBJ2-4	TRBD2	TGCGCCAGCAGCCAGTCTAGCGGGGGCCAAAACATTCAGTACTTC	CASSQSSGGQNIQYF
TRBV24-1	few	TRBJ2-3	TRBD2	TGTGCCACCAGTGCCTCGGGGACTAGCGGGAGGAATACGCAGTATTTT	CATSASGTSGRNTQYF
TRBV4-3	few	TRBJ2-2	NA	TGCGCCAGCAGCCAAGACGCGTTTCGGGGATGGGGACTGGCCGGGGAGCTGTTTTTT	CASSQDAFRGWGLAGELFF
TRBV11-2	NA	TRBJ2-1	TRBD2	TGTGCCAGCAGCTTACAAGCGGGATACAATGAGCAGTTCTTC	CASSLQAGYNEQFF
TRBV7-9	NA	TRBJ2-1	NA	TGTGCCAGCAGCCCGGAGCTCCCGGGGTCGGACCAGTTCTTC	CASSPELPGSDQFF
TRBV7-9	NA	TRBJ2-3	TRBD2	TGTGCCAGCAGCGAGTCTAGCGGGAGTAGCACAGATACGCAGTATTTT	CASSESSGSSTDTQYF
TRBV10-3	NA	TRBJ1-2	NA	TGTGCCATCAGTGAGTCTAGAGCCCAAGCTAACTATGGCTACACCTTC	CAISESRAQANYGYTF
TRBV10-1	NA	TRBJ1-6	TRBD1	TGCGCCAGCAGTTCCGACAGGGGTTCACCCCTCCACTTT	CASSSDRGSPLHF
TRBV10-3	NA	TRBJ2-2	NA	TGTGCCATCAGCGCTACGAACACCGGGGAGCTGTTTTTT	CAISATNTGELFF
TRBV12-3/TRBV12-4	NA	TRBJ2-4	NA	TGTGCCAGCAGCTTCCTTCCTCCCCGGAACATTCAGTACTTC	CASSFLPPRNIQYF
TRBV5-1	few	TRBJ2-1	TRBD1	TGCGCCAGCAGCCCCCGGGACAGGGGGTTGGATGAGCAGTTCTTC	CASSPRDRGLDEQFF
TRBV20-1	few	TRBJ2-2	TRBD2	TGCAGTGCGGAAGGGCGGGCTAGCGGGAGGCCCAACACCGGGGAGCTGTTTTTT	CSAEGRASGRPNTGELFF
TRBV3-1	few	TRBJ2-2	NA	TGTGCCAGCAGCCAAGAGAACTATTTTGTCACCGGGGAGCTGTTTTTT	CASSQENYFVTGELFF
TRBV12-3/TRBV12-4	few	TRBJ2-4	TRBD1	TGTGCCAGCAGTCGACAGGGTCCTAGAGGTAAAAACATTCAGTACTTC	CASSRQGPRGKNIQYF
TRBV29-1	NA	TRBJ2-5	NA	TGCAGCGTTGTCGTAGGGCGAGAGACCCAGTACTTC	CSVVVGRETQYF
TRBV7-2	NA	TRBJ1-1	NA	TGTGCCAGCAGCTTAGCTTCAGGGGCTGGAACTGAAGCTTTCTTT	CASSLASGAGTEAFF
TRBV20-1	few	TRBJ2-1	TRBD2	TGCAGTGCTAGGGGAGCGGGGGGACTTACCTACAATGAGCAGTTCTTC	CSARGAGGLTYNEQFF
TRBV5-1	few	TRBJ2-2	TRBD2	TGCGCCAGCAGCAACGAGGTGGCGGGAGCGAGGACCGGGGAGCTGTTTTTT	CASSNEVAGARTGELFF
TRBV7-3	few	TRBJ2-1	TRBD1	TGTGCCAGCAGCTTAAAACCCCGGGACAGTCCGTCCTCCTACAATGAGCAGTTCTTC	CASSLKPRDSPSSYNEQFF
TRBV7-9	NA	TRBJ1-2	NA	TGTGCCAGCAGCATTAGCGCCGGGGATTTTGGCTACACCTTC	CASSISAGDFGYTF
TRBV20-1	few	TRBJ2-7	TRBD1	TGCAGTGCTAGAGATCCAAGGACAGGGAACGAGCAGTACTTC	CSARDPRTGNEQYF
TRBV11-3	NA	TRBJ2-3	NA	TGTGCCAGCAGCGTCCAGGGTCAAGATACGCAGTATTTT	CASSVQGQDTQYF
TRBV10-3	NA	TRBJ2-1	TRBD1	TGTGCCATTACCCGGACAGGGGGCTACAATGAGCAGTTCTTC	CAITRTGGYNEQFF
TRBV19	NA	TRBJ2-5	TRBD2	TGTGCCAGTAGTAAAGGAGCGGGAATAGAGACCCAGTACTTC	CASSKGAGIETQYF
TRBV5-1	few	TRBJ2-1	NA	TGCGCCAGCAGCCCGGGTTCCGCGGACAATGAGCAGTTCTTC	CASSPGSADNEQFF
TRBV11-2	NA	TRBJ2-3	NA	TGTGCCAGCAGCTTAGATGTGGGAGACGTGGCCGGAGATACGCAGTATTTT	CASSLDVGDVAGDTQYF
TRBV6-1	NA	TRBJ1-6	TRBD1	TGTGCCAGCTCTGGACAGGGGATGGTACCCCTCCACTTT	CASSGQGMVPLHF
TRBV27	NA	TRBJ1-1	NA	TGTGCCAGCAGTCCAGCGGTGAACACTGAAGCTTTCTTT	CASSPAVNTEAFF
TRBV11-2	few	TRBJ2-5	TRBD1	TGTGCCAGCAGCCGCGCCCCGGGACAGAAAGAGACCCAGTACTTC	CASSRAPGQKETQYF
TRBV24-1	few	TRBJ2-3	NA	TGTGCCACCAGTCCACAGGGATCAGATACGCAGTATTTT	CATSPQGSDTQYF
TRBV6-1	NA	TRBJ1-1	NA	TGTGCCAGCAGTGGGGTGGGGCCCGAGAAAACTGAAGCTTTCTTT	CASSGVGPEKTEAFF